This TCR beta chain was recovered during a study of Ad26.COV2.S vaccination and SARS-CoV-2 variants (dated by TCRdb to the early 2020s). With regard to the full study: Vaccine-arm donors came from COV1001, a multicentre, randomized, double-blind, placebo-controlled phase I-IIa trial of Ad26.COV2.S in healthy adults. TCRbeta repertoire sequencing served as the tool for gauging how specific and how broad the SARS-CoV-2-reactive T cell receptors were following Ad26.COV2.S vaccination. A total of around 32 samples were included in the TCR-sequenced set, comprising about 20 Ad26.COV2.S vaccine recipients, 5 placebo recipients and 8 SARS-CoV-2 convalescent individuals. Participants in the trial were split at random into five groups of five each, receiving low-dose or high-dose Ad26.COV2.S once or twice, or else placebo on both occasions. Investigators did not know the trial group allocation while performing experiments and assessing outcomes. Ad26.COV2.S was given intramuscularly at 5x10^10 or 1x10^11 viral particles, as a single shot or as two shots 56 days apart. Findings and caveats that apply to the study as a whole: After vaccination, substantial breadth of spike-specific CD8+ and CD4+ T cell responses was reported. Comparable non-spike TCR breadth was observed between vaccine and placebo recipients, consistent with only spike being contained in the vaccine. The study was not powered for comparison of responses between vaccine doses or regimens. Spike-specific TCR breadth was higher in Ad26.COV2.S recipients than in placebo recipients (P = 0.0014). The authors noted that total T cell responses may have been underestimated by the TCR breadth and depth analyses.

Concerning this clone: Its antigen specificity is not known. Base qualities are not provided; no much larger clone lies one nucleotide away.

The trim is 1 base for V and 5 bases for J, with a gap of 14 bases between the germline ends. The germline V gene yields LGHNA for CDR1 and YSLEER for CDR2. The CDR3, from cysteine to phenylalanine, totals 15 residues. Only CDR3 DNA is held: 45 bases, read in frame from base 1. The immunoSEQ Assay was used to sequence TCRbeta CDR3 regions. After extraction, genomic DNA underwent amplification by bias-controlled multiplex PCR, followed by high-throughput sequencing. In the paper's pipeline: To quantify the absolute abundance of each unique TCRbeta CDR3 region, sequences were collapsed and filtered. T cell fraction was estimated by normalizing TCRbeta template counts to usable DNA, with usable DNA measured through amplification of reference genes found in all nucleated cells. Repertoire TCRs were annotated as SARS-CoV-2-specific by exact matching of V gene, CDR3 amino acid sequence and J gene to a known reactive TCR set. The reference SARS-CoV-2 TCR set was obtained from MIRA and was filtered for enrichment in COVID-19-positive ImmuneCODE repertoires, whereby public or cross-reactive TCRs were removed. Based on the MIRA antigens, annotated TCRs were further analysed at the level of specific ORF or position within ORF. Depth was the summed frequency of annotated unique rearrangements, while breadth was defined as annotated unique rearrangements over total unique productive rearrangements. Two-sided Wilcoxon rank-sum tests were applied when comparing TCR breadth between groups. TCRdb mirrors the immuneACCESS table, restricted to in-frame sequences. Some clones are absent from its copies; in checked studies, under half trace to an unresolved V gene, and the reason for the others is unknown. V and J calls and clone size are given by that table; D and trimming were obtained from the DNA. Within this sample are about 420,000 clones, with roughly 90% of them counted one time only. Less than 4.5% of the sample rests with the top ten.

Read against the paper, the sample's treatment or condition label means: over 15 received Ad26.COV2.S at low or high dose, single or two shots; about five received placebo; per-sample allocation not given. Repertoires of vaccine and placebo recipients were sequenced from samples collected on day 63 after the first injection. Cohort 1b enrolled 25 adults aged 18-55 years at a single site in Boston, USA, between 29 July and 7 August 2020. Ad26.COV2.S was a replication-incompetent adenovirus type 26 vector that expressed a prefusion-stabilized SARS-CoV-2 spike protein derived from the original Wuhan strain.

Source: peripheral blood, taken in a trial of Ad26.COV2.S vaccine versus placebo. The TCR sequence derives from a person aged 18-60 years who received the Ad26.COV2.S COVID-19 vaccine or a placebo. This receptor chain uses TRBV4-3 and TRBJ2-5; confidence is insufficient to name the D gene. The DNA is TGCGCCAGCAGCCAAGGGAGAATGGGTTTGGAGACCCAGTACTTC. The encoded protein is CASSQGRMGLETQYF.